Presented here are 22 T cell receptor beta chains from one specimen sequenced in a study of TIL therapy for anti-PD-1-resistant metastatic lung cancer. Sequencing used immunoSEQ v3. Sequencing used immunoSEQ multiplex PCR; TCRdb keeps in-frame clones, though not all of them. The sample carries tens of thousands of clones, 65% to 90% recorded once. Stated time point: pre-treatment sample, taken before nivolumab and TIL therapy. The sample here was blood, taken at baseline. These receptors all stem from a person aged 25-79 years with non-small cell lung cancer.

The CDR3 spells CASSHLPGQERYFSQPQHF. In nucleotides, the CDR3 is TGTGCCAGTAGTCATCTCCCGGGACAGGAGAGGTATTTCAGTCAGCCCCAGCATTTT. This rearrangement joins TRBV19 to TRBJ1-5; 8 positions match TRBD1. Germline CDR1 is LNHDA and CDR2 is SQIVND (reference sequence). With V trimmed by 5 bases and J by 6 bases, 21 bases remained unmatched. This CDR3 comprises 19 residues. Using reference TRBV19 and TRBJ1-5 for the parts outside the CDR3, the full variable domain is DGGITQSPKYLFRKEGQNVTLSCEQNLNHDAMYWYRQDPGQGLRLIYYSQIVNDFQKGDIAEGYSVSREKKESFPLTVTSAQKNPTAFYLCASSHLPGQERYFSQPQHFGDGTRLSIL.

The chain joins TRBV5-4 to TRBJ2-2; D possibly corresponds to TRBD1 (6 bases). V lost 4 bases, J lost 7 bases, and 20 bases lay in between. Germline assignment: CDR1 SGHNT and CDR2 YYREEE (reference sequence). The CDR3 is made up of 16 amino acids. The CDR3 sequence is CASSPRSRGGDGELFF. The CDR3, as DNA: TGTGCCAGCAGCCCCAGGTCCAGGGGCGGTGACGGGGAGCTGTTTTTT. The variable domain in full, with the rest retrieved from reference TRBV5-4 and TRBJ2-2, is ETGVTQSPTHLIKTRGQQVTLRCSSQSGHNTVSWYQQALGQGPQFIFQYYREEENGRGNFPPRFSGLQFPNYSSELNVNALELDDSALYLCASSPRSRGGDGELFFGEGSRLTVL.

The CDR3 protein is CASSVADRATGELFF. The CDR3, as DNA: TGTGCCAGCAGCGTAGCGGACAGGGCCACCGGGGAGCTGTTTTTT. V and J are TRBV9 and TRBJ2-2; TRBD1 aligns across 8 bases. The V gene end was trimmed by 0 bases and the J gene end by 4 bases; junction bases not matched to a gene: 2. The V gene's germline CDR1 is SGDLS and CDR2 YYNGEE. The CDR3 spans 15 residues.

The rearrangement uses TRBV10-3 and TRBJ2-2; the match to TRBD1 covers 8 bases. The V gene end was trimmed by 4 bases and the J gene end by 3 bases; junction bases not matched to a gene: 7. This CDR3 contains 16 residues. Per germline, CDR1 ENHRY and CDR2 SYGVKD. CDR3 loop: CAISARDRKHTGELFF. The CDR3 DNA reads TGTGCCATCAGTGCTCGGGACAGGAAGCACACCGGGGAGCTGTTTTTT.

The rearrangement links TRBV28 to TRBJ2-7; D perhaps matches TRBD1 (5 bases). The CDR3 has 16 amino acids. V was cut by 5 bases and J by 3 bases, with 20 bases left in between. Germline V gene sequence: CDR1 MDHEN, CDR2 SYDVKM. DNA for the CDR3: TGTGCCAGCAGTCTAGGGGAAGTCCGGGCATACTACGAGCAGTACTTC. It yields the protein CASSLGEVRAYYEQYF.

The V gene is TRBV19, the J gene TRBJ2-3, with a tentative D call TRBD1 (6 bases). The germline V gene has CDR1 LNHDA and CDR2 SQIVND (reference sequence). This CDR3 is 12 amino acids long. The germline V and J ends were trimmed by 8 bases and 4 bases, with 10 bases remaining between them. CDR3 amino acids: CASGGSADTQYF. The CDR3 nucleotides are TGTGCCAGTGGGGGCAGCGCAGATACGCAGTATTTT.

For the CDR3, the DNA is TGTGCCAGCAGTGAATATAGCAGCATTAATGAAAAACTGTTTTTT. It codes for CASSEYSSINEKLFF. The rearrangement joins TRBV25-1 to TRBJ1-4; D is undetermined. The CDR3 is made up of 15 amino acids. V lost 0 bases and J lost 4, with 9 bases in between. Germline CDR1 and CDR2: MGHDK and SYGVNS.

The chain recombines TRBV5-1 with TRBJ1-3, with D unclear. The ends were cut back, 3 bases at V and 0 bases at J, with 10 bases in the middle. Germline loops: CDR1 SGHRS, CDR2 YFSETQ. The CDR3 is 15 amino acids. The CDR3 is CASSSSTISGNTIYF. In nucleotides, the CDR3 is TGCGCCAGCAGCTCCAGTACTATCTCTGGAAACACCATATATTTT.

This clone was seen a handful of times. The chain has TRBV11-2 and TRBJ2-5, with D possibly TRBD1 on 8 matching bases. The CDR3 has 14 amino acids. The ends were cut back, 5 bases at V and 5 bases at J, with 15 bases in the middle. In germline, CDR1 is SGHAT, CDR2 FQNNGV. In DNA form, the CDR3 reads TGTGCCAGCAGCCTCGGACAGGGAGGGGAGACCCAGTACTTC. It specifies CASSLGQGGETQYF. Drawing the rest from reference TRBV11-2 and TRBJ2-5, the complete variable domain is EAGVAQSPRYKIIEKRQSVAFWCNPISGHATLYWYQQILGQGPKLLIQFQNNGVVDDSQLPKDRFSAERLKGVDSTLKIQPAKLEDSAVYLCASSLGQGGETQYFGPGTRLLVL.

Note on this clone: One junction end disagrees with the germline gene, perhaps due to a read error. The chain recombines TRBV5-6 with TRBJ2-7; TRBD2 aligns across 9 bases. Per the germline V gene, CDR1 is SGHDT and CDR2 is YYEEEE. The CDR3 is 14 amino acids. The CDR3 spells CASSIAGAQRILNF. Here the CDR3 DNA reads TGTGCCAGCAGCATAGCGGGAGCCCAACGGATATTGAACTTC.

This clone was seen just once. CDR3 sequence: CASTSGTGGIGQYF. The CDR3 DNA reads TGTGCCAGCACCTCCGGGACAGGGGGCATCGGGCAGTACTTC. V gene TRBV6-5 combines with J gene TRBJ2-7, with TRBD1 matching 12 bases. The CDR3 extends over 14 amino acids. Germline V gene lookup returns CDR1 MNHEY and CDR2 SVGAGI. Trimming removed 7 bases from V and 9 bases from J; junction bases left unmatched: 10.

CDR3 sequence reads: CASSFLGGTEAFF. CDR3 nucleotide sequence: TGTGCCAGCAGTTTCCTGGGAGGCACTGAAGCTTTCTTT. V usage is TRBV28 and J usage is TRBJ1-1; D unresolved. CDR1 is MDHEN and CDR2 is SYDVKM in the germline V gene. The V end lost 3 bases, the J end lost 4 bases, and 9 bases lay between the germline ends. The CDR3 extends over 13 amino acids.

This CDR3 is CASSAEVGEFF. CDR3 coding DNA: TGTGCCAGCAGTGCAGAGGTGGGGGAGTTCTTC. The chain is built from TRBV28 and TRBJ2-1, with D perhaps matching TRBD1 or TRBD2 (5 bases each). Germline assignment: CDR1 MDHEN and CDR2 SYDVKM. Trimming shortened V by 5 bases and J by 14 bases, and 13 bases separated the two germline ends. The CDR3 runs 11 residues.

The rearrangement joins TRBV5-1 to TRBJ1-4, with 11 bases matching TRBD1. This CDR3 contains 16 residues. V lost 4 bases, J lost 0 bases, and 2 bases stayed unmatched. Germline V lookup: CDR1 SGHRS, CDR2 YFSETQ. The CDR3, as DNA: TGCGCCAGCAGCCGGACAGGGGGCCCAACTAATGAAAAACTGTTTTTT. Translating gives CASSRTGGPTNEKLFF.

V and J are TRBV30 and TRBJ2-5; 10 positions agree with TRBD1. CDR1 and CDR2 (germline): GTSNPN, SVGIG (reference sequence). V lost 2 bases to trimming and J lost 2 bases; unmatched junction nucleotides: 5. This CDR3 has 15 amino acids. In nucleotides, the CDR3 is TGTGCCTGGAGTCCTGGACAGGGGGTACAAGAGACCCAGTACTTC. Translated: CAWSPGQGVQETQYF.

The rearrangement joins TRBV28 to TRBJ1-4; D unclear. There are 17 residues in the CDR3. V was trimmed by 7 bases and J by 0 bases, leaving 18 bases between them. Per germline, CDR1 MDHEN and CDR2 SYDVKM. CDR3 coding DNA: TGTGCCAGCACACCGGGAAGGTGGGGTACAACTAATGAAAAACTGTTTTTT. Protein: CASTPGRWGTTNEKLFF.

This sequence joins TRBV7-9 and TRBJ2-7; the D is unclear. CDR1 is SEHNR and CDR2 is FQNEAQ in the germline V gene (reference sequence). Trimming shortened V by 5 bases and J by 4 bases, and 12 bases separated the two germline ends. The CDR3 loop spans 13 amino acids. The CDR3 loop is CASSPSARYEQYF. CDR3 coding DNA: TGTGCCAGCAGCCCCTCGGCCAGATACGAGCAGTACTTC.

The gene calls are TRBV11-2 and TRBJ1-1; TRBD1 is a possible D gene (5 bases). The CDR3 length is 13 residues. V lost 3 bases to trimming and J lost 1 base, with 6 bases between them. CDR1 and CDR2 from the germline V gene are SGHAT and FQNNGV. The chain's CDR3 is CASSFRENTEAFF. CDR3 bases: TGTGCCAGCAGCTTCAGGGAGAACACTGAAGCTTTCTTT.

The rearrangement joins TRBV6-5 to TRBJ1-5, with TRBD1 identical over 7 bases. The CDR3 spans 15 residues. The V gene end was trimmed by 0 bases and the J gene end by 2 bases; junction bases not matched to a gene: 1. The V gene's germline CDR1 is MNHEY and CDR2 SVGAGI. CDR3 protein: CASSYSGGGNQPQHF. CDR3 DNA sequence: TGTGCCAGCAGTTACTCAGGGGGCGGCAATCAGCCCCAGCATTTT.

This chain connects TRBV24-1 to TRBJ1-4; TRBD1 is a possible D gene (6 bases). CDR1 and CDR2 from the germline V gene are KGHDR and SFDVKD. This CDR3 has 14 amino acids. Trimming stripped 12 bases from V and 8 bases from J, with 21 bases between. DNA for the CDR3: TGTGCCTCCTATTATGCAGGGGAGAGGGAAAAACTGTTTTTT. Its translation is CASYYAGEREKLFF.

The V and J genes are TRBV3-1 (or the pseudogene TRBV3-2) and TRBJ2-1, with 11 bases identical to TRBD2. The ends lost 1 base at V and 3 bases at J; junction bases unmatched: 8. From germline, CDR1 is LGHDT and CDR2 YNNKEL (reference sequence). CDR3 size: 18 residues. Here the CDR3 reads CASSQGILGTSGYNEQFF. CDR3 nucleotides: TGTGCCAGCAGCCAAGGGATTTTGGGGACTAGCGGCTACAATGAGCAGTTCTTC.

The rearrangement links TRBV7-9 to TRBJ1-1; D not certain. The V gene's germline CDR1 is SEHNR and CDR2 FQNEAQ (reference sequence). Between the trimmed V and J ends, which lost 5 bases and 6 bases, there was a span of 13 bases. The CDR3 spans 13 residues. CDR3 amino acids: CASSHHLRPEAFF. In nucleotides, the CDR3 is TGTGCCAGCAGCCACCATCTCCGCCCTGAAGCTTTCTTT.